This T cell receptor beta chain emerged from a study of cytomegalovirus exposure and HLA in healthy donors. The wider study: Membership in the Caucasian-associated ancestry cluster was found for about 84% of nearly 400 genotyped donors.

V was pared by 3 bases and J by 0 bases, with 7 bases of the junction left unmatched. The CDR3 runs to 16 residues. Germline CDR1 is MNHNS and CDR2 is SASEGT. The PCR ran on 60 Vbeta and 13 Jbeta primers. This table comes from immunoSEQ multiplex PCR, and its TCRdb copy is limited to in-frame clones, with some not included. The sample records approximately 110,000 clones, 15% being singletons. Donors were ostensibly healthy at sampling, although undocumented immune exposures were probable. The chain uses TRBV6-1 and TRBJ1-1; TRBD1 matches 7 bases. Sequenced material: PBMCs. This TCR came from a woman younger than 30 in good health and CMV-seronegative. CDR3 protein: CASSEADRRLNTEAFF. CDR3 in DNA: TGTGCCAGCAGTGAGGCGGACAGGCGGTTGAACACTGAAGCTTTCTTT.